This T cell receptor (beta chain) was captured in a study of control samples from healthy donors and cancer patients. Produced via immunoSEQ multiplex PCR; TCRdb's table is partial and in-frame only. The data hold about 60,000 clones, with 75% to 95% observed a single time. The V and J ends lost 2 bases and 6 bases respectively, with 11 bases between them. Germline CDR1 and CDR2: SGHTA and FQGTGA. The CDR3 totals 13 residues. The specimen was PBMCs. The genes are TRBV7-3 and TRBJ2-7; a weak D match, TRBD1 (5 bases). The receptor comes from a woman aged 45-60 years with colorectal cancer. The CDR3 sequence is CASSLRPGFEQYF. DNA of the CDR3: TGTGCCAGCAGCTTACGCCCAGGGTTCGAGCAGTACTTC.